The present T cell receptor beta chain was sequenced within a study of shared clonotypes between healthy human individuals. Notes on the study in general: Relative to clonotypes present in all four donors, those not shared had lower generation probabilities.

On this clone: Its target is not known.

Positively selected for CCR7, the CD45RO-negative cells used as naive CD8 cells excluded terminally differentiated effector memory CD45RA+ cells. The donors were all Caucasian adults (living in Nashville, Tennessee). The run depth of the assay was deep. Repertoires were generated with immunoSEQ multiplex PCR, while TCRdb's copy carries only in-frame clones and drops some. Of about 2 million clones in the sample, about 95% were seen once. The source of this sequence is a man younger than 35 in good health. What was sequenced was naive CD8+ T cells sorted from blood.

CDR3 DNA sequence: TGTGCCAGCAGTTTTGGACTAGCGGACTCCTACAATGAGCAGTTCTTC. Translated, it gives CASSFGLADSYNEQFF. V usage is TRBV6-5 and J usage is TRBJ2-1; 10 nucleotides align to TRBD2. The CDR3 sequence is 16 residues long. Trimming at V came to 4 bases and at J to 0 bases, leaving 3 bases not matched to a gene. CDR1 and CDR2 (germline): MNHEY, SVGAGI.